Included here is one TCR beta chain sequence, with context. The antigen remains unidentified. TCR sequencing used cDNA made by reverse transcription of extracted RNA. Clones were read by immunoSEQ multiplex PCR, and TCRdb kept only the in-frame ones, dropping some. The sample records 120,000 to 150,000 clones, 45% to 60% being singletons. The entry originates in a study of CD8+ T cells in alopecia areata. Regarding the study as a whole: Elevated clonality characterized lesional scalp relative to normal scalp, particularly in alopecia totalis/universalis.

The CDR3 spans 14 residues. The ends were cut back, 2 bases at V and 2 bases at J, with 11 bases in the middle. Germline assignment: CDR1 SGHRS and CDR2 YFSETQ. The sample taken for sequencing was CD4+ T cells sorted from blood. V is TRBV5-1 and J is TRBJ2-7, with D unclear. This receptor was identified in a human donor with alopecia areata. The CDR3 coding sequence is TGCGCCAGCAGCTTTTGGGAAGGGACCTACGAGCAGTACTTC. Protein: CASSFWEGTYEQYF. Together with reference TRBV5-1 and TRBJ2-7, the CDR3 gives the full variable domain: KAGVTQTPRYLIKTRGQQVTLSCSPISGHRSVSWYQQTPGQGLQFLFEYFSETQRNKGNFPGRFSGRQFSNSRSEMNVSTLELGDSALYLCASSFWEGTYEQYFGPGTRLTVT.